The TCR beta chain described here comes from a study of CD8+ T cells in alopecia areata. The study, taken as a whole, reports: Greater clonality was observed in lesional scalp samples, especially alopecia totalis/universalis, versus normal scalp. Resident alphabeta T-cell populations of normal skin are likewise subject to sequencing in scalp samples.

Germline V gene lookup returns CDR1 SEHNR and CDR2 FQNEAQ (reference sequence). J gave up 0 bases and V 5 bases, and 7 bases lay outside the gene matches. The CDR3 extends over 16 amino acids. This clone was seen a handful of times. What it binds is not known. TCR sequencing used cDNA made by reverse transcription of extracted RNA. Repertoires were generated with immunoSEQ multiplex PCR, while TCRdb's copy carries only in-frame clones and drops some. This table has over 200,000 clones, about three fifths appearing once. PBMCs served as the source from which CD4+ and CD8+ T cells were sorted. This clonotype originated in a human donor with alopecia areata. The sequencing here drew on CD4+ T cells sorted from blood, taken at week 0. The chain combines TRBV7-9 with TRBJ2-5; 9 bases match TRBD2. The CDR3 bases are TGTGCCAGCAGCCGATGGCAGCGGGAGGACCAAGAGACCCAGTACTTC. Translation: CASSRWQREDQETQYF.